Following are 23 T cell receptor beta chains from one sample sequenced in a study of sequential checkpoint blockade in melanoma. Profiled with immunoSEQ multiplex PCR; TCRdb holds only in-frame clones, not every one. The sample lists just under 20,000 clones, about 81% occurring once. The treatment here: randomized to nivolumab then ipilimumab (arm A) or the reverse (arm B). This specimen consisted of CD8+ T cells sorted from blood (inferred from file names), obtained from a patient given nivolumab and ipilimumab in sequence. These receptor sequences come from a human donor with melanoma.

The rearrangement links TRBV11-3 to TRBJ1-4, with TRBD1 as a possible D gene (6 bases). There are 19 residues in the CDR3. Germline lookup yields CDR1 SGHNT and CDR2 YENEEA. Trimming cost V 0 bases and J 4 bases, with 21 bases left between them. CDR3 loop: CASSLEGPGTTGDNEKLFF. The CDR3 DNA follows: TGTGCCAGCAGCTTAGAGGGTCCAGGTACGACAGGTGATAATGAAAAACTGTTTTTT.

The genes are TRBV19 and TRBJ1-5; D remains ambiguous. This CDR3 is 15 amino acids long. Between the trimmed V and J ends, which lost 4 bases and 0 bases, there was a span of 10 bases. Germline V lookup: CDR1 LNHDA, CDR2 SQIVND (reference sequence). This CDR3 reads CASSKTPYSNQPQHF. The CDR3 DNA sequence: TGTGCCAGTAGTAAGACACCATATAGCAATCAGCCCCAGCATTTT.

The CDR3 spells CASSSTQRAYEQYF. For the CDR3, the DNA is TGTGCCAGCAGCTCAACCCAGAGGGCGTACGAGCAGTACTTC. This chain connects TRBV5-6 to TRBJ2-7; a possible D gene is TRBD2 (5 bases). CDR1 is SGHDT and CDR2 is YYEEEE in the germline V gene. The V gene lost 3 bases and the J gene lost 4 bases, with 14 bases spanning the gap. The CDR3 is 14 residues long.

The gene calls are TRBV28 and TRBJ2-7; TRBD1 agrees at 10 bases. V lost 6 bases, J lost 4 bases, and 6 bases stayed unmatched. The germline CDR1 and CDR2 sequences are MDHEN and SYDVKM. The CDR3 length is 14 residues. CDR3 nucleotides: TGTGCCAGCAGCAAGACAGGGGGCGGATACGAGCAGTACTTC. It is translated as CASSKTGGGYEQYF.

This clone appeared a few times. The chain joins TRBV14 to TRBJ2-7; D not certain. Germline V gene sequence: CDR1 SGHDN, CDR2 FVKESK. Trimming pared 0 bases from V and 4 bases from J, leaving 10 bases between. CDR3 length equals 14 residues. The chain's CDR3 is CASSQENSPYEQYF. The CDR3 coding sequence is TGTGCCAGCAGCCAAGAGAACTCCCCATACGAGCAGTACTTC. The whole variable domain, filled in from reference TRBV14 and TRBJ2-7, reads EAGVTQFPSHSVIEKGQTVTLRCDPISGHDNLYWYRRVMGKEIKFLLHFVKESKQDESGMPNNRFLAERTGGTYSTLKVQPAELEDSGVYFCASSQENSPYEQYFGPGTRLTVT.

The rearrangement uses TRBV7-9 and TRBJ1-1; no definite D call. The germline V gene has CDR1 SEHNR and CDR2 FQNEAQ (reference sequence). V was cut by 1 base and J by 1 base, with 4 bases left in between. The CDR3 is 13 amino acids. CDR3 amino acids: CASSLVENTEAFF. The CDR3 nucleotides read TGTGCCAGCAGCTTAGTAGAGAACACTGAAGCTTTCTTT. Filled out from reference TRBV7-9 and TRBJ1-1, the complete variable domain reads DTGVSQNPRHKITKRGQNVTFRCDPISEHNRLYWYRQTLGQGPEFLTYFQNEAQLEKSRLLSDRFSAERPKGSFSTLEIQRTEQGDSAMYLCASSLVENTEAFFGQGTRLTVV.

This chain connects TRBV6-5 to TRBJ1-2, with 8 bases aligning to TRBD1. CDR1 and CDR2 (germline): MNHEY, SVGAGI. The CDR3 runs 14 residues. After removal of 6 bases from V and 4 bases from J, the junction contained 7 bases not matched to a gene. CDR3 protein: CASSQGAQGYGYTF. The CDR3 DNA reads TGTGCCAGCAGCCAGGGGGCGCAAGGCTATGGCTACACCTTC.

The chain uses TRBV6-1 and TRBJ1-5; no reliable D call. The V gene's germline CDR1 is MNHNS and CDR2 SASEGT. V was cut by 1 base and J by 6 bases, with 13 bases left in between. The CDR3 spans 15 residues. CDR3 in DNA: TGTGCCAGCAGTGAAGATATGTCGAGCTTTCAGCCCCAGCATTTT. It codes for CASSEDMSSFQPQHF.

The chain recombines TRBV13 with TRBJ1-3; 9 bases match TRBD1. J lost 1 base, V lost 5 bases, and 12 bases had no gene match. The CDR3 extends over 18 amino acids. The germline CDR1 and CDR2 sequences are PRHDT and FYEKMQ (reference sequence). The chain's CDR3 is CASSHRDRDTISGNTIYF. The CDR3 nucleotides read TGTGCCAGCAGCCACCGGGACAGGGACACCATTTCTGGAAACACCATATATTTT.

This sequence joins TRBV7-9 and TRBJ1-1; D gene ambiguous. Trimming cost V 2 bases and J 3 bases, with 4 bases left between them. This CDR3 is 12 amino acids long. Germline-derived CDR1 and CDR2 are SEHNR and FQNEAQ (reference sequence). This chain's CDR3 is CASSLSDTEAFF. The CDR3 DNA reads TGTGCCAGCAGCTTATCTGACACTGAAGCTTTCTTT.

The chain links TRBV4-1 to TRBJ1-6; 7 bases map to TRBD1. This CDR3 region has 17 residues. CDR1 MGHRA and CDR2 YSYEKL come from the germline V gene. V shed 0 bases, J shed 7 bases, and the junction held 9 bases outside the gene matches. CDR3 DNA: TGCGCCAGCAGCCAAGATTGGTCAGGGGGTCGGAATTCACCCCTCCACTTT. It codes for CASSQDWSGGRNSPLHF.

The chain couples TRBV13 to TRBJ1-5; D unclear. Germline V gene sequence: CDR1 PRHDT, CDR2 FYEKMQ (reference sequence). CDR3 length equals 14 residues. The germline V and J ends were trimmed by 0 bases and 3 bases, with 6 bases remaining between them. CDR3 coding DNA: TGTGCCAGCAGCTTAGGCGTAAACAATCAGCCCCAGCATTTT. It specifies CASSLGVNNQPQHF. Full variable domain (remainder filled in from reference TRBV13 and TRBJ1-5): AAGVIQSPRHLIKEKRETATLKCYPIPRHDTVYWYQQGPGQDPQFLISFYEKMQSDKGSIPDRFSAQQFSDYHSELNMSSLELGDSALYFCASSLGVNNQPQHFGDGTRLSIL.

This chain links TRBV11-2 with TRBJ2-7, with D maybe TRBD1 (6 bases). The germline gives CDR1 SGHAT, CDR2 FQNNGV. The CDR3 is 15 residues long. V lost 5 bases, J lost 0 bases, and 14 bases lay in between. CDR3 sequence: CASSPDRRLSYEQYF. The DNA of the CDR3 is TGTGCCAGCAGCCCCGACAGGAGGCTCTCCTACGAGCAGTACTTC.

V and J are TRBV27 and TRBJ2-7, with a tentative D call TRBD1 (5 bases). V was trimmed by 6 bases and J by 5 bases, leaving 20 bases between them. This CDR3 contains 15 residues. From germline, CDR1 is MNHEY and CDR2 SMNVEV (reference sequence). The CDR3 is CASSIYASGINEQYF. The CDR3, as DNA: TGTGCCAGCAGCATCTACGCATCAGGGATCAACGAGCAGTACTTC.

The rearrangement uses TRBV4-1 and TRBJ2-7, with D hard to call. CDR1 and CDR2 from the germline V gene are MGHRA and YSYEKL. Deletions cut 0 bases from V and 6 bases from J, with 9 bases between. CDR3 size: 13 residues. CDR3 sequence: CASSQDGLSEQYF. CDR3 sequence (DNA): TGCGCCAGCAGCCAAGATGGCCTCTCCGAGCAGTACTTC.

This chain joins TRBV7-9 and TRBJ2-7; D may be TRBD1 (5 bases). CDR1 is SEHNR and CDR2 is FQNEAQ in the germline V gene (reference sequence). The CDR3 covers 16 residues. V was pared by 0 bases and J by 1 base, with 13 bases between. The CDR3 sequence: CASSLAPQGSSYEQYF. DNA of the CDR3: TGTGCCAGCAGCTTAGCCCCGCAGGGATCGTCCTACGAGCAGTACTTC.

The chain recombines TRBV6-1 with TRBJ1-1, with TRBD1 as a possible D gene (5 bases). The germline gives CDR1 MNHNS, CDR2 SASEGT. V was clipped by 5 bases and J by 7 bases, with 14 bases between them. This CDR3 region has 13 residues. The CDR3 sequence is CASSYAPRDEAFF. In DNA, the CDR3 is TGTGCCAGCAGTTATGCCCCCAGGGATGAAGCTTTCTTT.

The CDR3 bases are TGTGCCAGCAGCCGGACAGGGCAGAGTGAAGCTTTCTTT. This translates into CASSRTGQSEAFF. The chain is built from TRBV4-2 and TRBJ1-1; 8 bases are shared with TRBD1. The CDR3 loop spans 13 amino acids. J was trimmed by 7 bases and V by 4 bases; bases with no gene match: 5. The germline gives CDR1 LGHNA, CDR2 YNFKEQ.

V gene TRBV29-1 combines with J gene TRBJ1-4; no clear D gene. V lost 7 bases and J 8 bases, leaving 11 bases between the germline ends. This CDR3 spans 11 amino acids. CDR1 is SQVTM, CDR2 ANQGSEA, per germline. The CDR3 reads CSATEQEKLFF. The CDR3 coding sequence is TGCAGCGCGACCGAACAGGAAAAACTGTTTTTT.

The rearrangement uses TRBV7-8 and TRBJ1-2, with D possibly TRBD1 on 5 matching bases. The V gene's germline CDR1 is SGHVS and CDR2 FQNEAQ. Trimming removed 2 bases from V and 7 bases from J, with 11 bases in between. This CDR3 has 13 residues. The CDR3 DNA sequence: TGTGCCAGCAGCTTAAGTCAGGGAACTGGCTACACCTTC. Protein: CASSLSQGTGYTF.

The chain uses TRBV4-2 and TRBJ1-5; 8 nucleotides agree with TRBD1. This CDR3 is built from 17 residues. The trim removed 4 bases at V and 0 bases at J, leaving 8 bases unmatched. In germline, CDR1 is LGHNA, CDR2 YNFKEQ. CDR3 bases: TGTGCCAGCAGCCTCACAGGAACAGGGGGTAGCAATCAGCCCCAGCATTTT. It is translated as CASSLTGTGGSNQPQHF.

This chain uses TRBV6-1 with TRBJ1-3, with D possibly TRBD1 on 5 matching bases. The CDR3 spans 15 residues. Looked up from germline, CDR1 is MNHNS and CDR2 is SASEGT. V was trimmed by 3 bases and J by 4 bases, leaving 13 bases between them. CDR3 region: CASSESRAAGNTIYF. The CDR3 DNA reads as TGTGCCAGCAGTGAGAGCAGGGCGGCAGGAAACACCATATATTTT.

The chain couples TRBV19 to TRBJ1-2; TRBD1 might be the D (5 bases). V was cut by 3 bases and J by 4 bases, with 15 bases left in between. The CDR3 length is 15 residues. The germline V gene encodes CDR1 LNHDA and CDR2 SQIVND (reference sequence). The DNA of the CDR3 is TGTGCCAGTAGTATTGGGGCAGGGTTTCGCTATGGCTACACCTTC. Protein: CASSIGAGFRYGYTF.